These 12 T cell receptor beta chains originate from one sample sequenced in a study of T cell changes during pregnancy in multiple sclerosis. Sequencing was performed with immunoSEQ multiplex PCR; in TCRdb, only in-frame clones are kept and a portion is missing. This sample yields tens of thousands of clones, of which about 86% are seen a single time; about 0.74% belongs to the top ten. The sequences come from CD4+ T cells from peripheral blood mononuclear cells, collected in the first trimester of pregnancy. These receptors all come from a female donor in good health, enrolled as a control in a pregnancy study.

The chain is built from TRBV4-2 and TRBJ2-5, with TRBD1 as a possible D gene (5 bases). Germline loops: CDR1 LGHNA, CDR2 YNFKEQ. The CDR3 extends over 16 amino acids. Deletions cut 0 bases from V and 5 bases from J, with 16 bases between. The CDR3 is CASSQDSRMPGETQYF. DNA for the CDR3: TGTGCCAGCAGCCAAGATTCGCGCATGCCAGGGGAGACCCAGTACTTC.

The CDR3 region is CASRPTPGPKRAFF. The CDR3 DNA reads TGTGCCAGCAGGCCAACGCCAGGGCCCAAGAGAGCTTTCTTT. J is TRBJ1-1 and V is TRBV27, with D perhaps TRBD1 (5 bases). CDR1 and CDR2 from the germline V gene are MNHEY and SMNVEV (reference sequence). The V and J ends lost 6 bases and 10 bases respectively, with 21 bases between them. The CDR3 spans 14 residues.

This sequence joins TRBV4-3 and TRBJ1-6, with 7 bases matching TRBD1. Germline CDR1 and CDR2: LGHNA and YSLEER. The V and J ends lost 0 bases and 7 bases, in that order; junction bases with no gene match: 3. The CDR3 is 15 amino acids. This CDR3 reads CASSQEQGPNSPLHF. CDR3 DNA sequence: TGCGCCAGCAGCCAAGAACAGGGGCCGAATTCACCCCTCCACTTT.

V and J are TRBV27 and TRBJ1-5, with D perhaps matching TRBD1 (5 bases). The germline V gene has CDR1 MNHEY and CDR2 SMNVEV (reference sequence). V dropped 3 bases and J dropped 1 base, with 7 bases sitting between them. This CDR3 comprises 14 residues. CDR3 region: CASSFQGSNQPQHF. The DNA of the CDR3 is TGTGCCAGCAGTTTCCAGGGAAGCAATCAGCCCCAGCATTTT.

In its sample, this clone is medium-sized. The rearrangement joins TRBV6-4 to TRBJ2-3; 7 positions agree with TRBD1. The CDR3 consists of 13 residues. Germline values: CDR1 MRHNA, CDR2 SNTAGT. V lost 2 bases, J lost 5 bases, and 1 base stayed unmatched. CDR3 protein: CASSDTGVDTQYF. The CDR3 bases are TGTGCCAGCAGTGACACAGGGGTAGATACGCAGTATTTT.

The J gene is TRBJ2-3, the V gene TRBV20-1, with D unclear. Trimming left V 1 base short and J 11 bases short, with 10 bases between. There are 11 residues in the CDR3. Germline CDR1 and CDR2: DFQATT and SNEGSKA (reference sequence). CDR3 coding DNA: TGCAGTGCTAGAGCCCCTAACAGGCAGTATTTT. Translated: CSARAPNRQYF.

This clone was counted a few times. The chain joins TRBV19 to TRBJ1-1; maybe TRBD1 (5 bases). There are 12 residues in the CDR3. Germline V gene sequence: CDR1 LNHDA, CDR2 SQIVND (reference sequence). With 8 bases removed from V and 4 bases from J, the gap between germline ends came to 11 bases. CDR3 in amino acids: CASHRGGTEAFF. The DNA for the CDR3 is TGTGCCAGTCATCGGGGGGGCACTGAAGCTTTCTTT.

The genes are TRBV7-2 and TRBJ1-2; D may be TRBD1 (6 bases). The CDR3 totals 14 residues. With 3 bases removed from V and 2 bases from J, the gap between germline ends came to 10 bases. The germline CDR1 and CDR2 sequences are SGHTA and FQGNSA. CDR3 in DNA: TGTGCCAGCAGCTTTTCAGGGACAAACTATGGCTACACCTTC. It encodes CASSFSGTNYGYTF.

The CDR3 sequence is CASSSGPGVTEAFF. In DNA, the CDR3 is TGTGCCAGTAGTTCCGGTCCTGGTGTCACTGAAGCTTTCTTT. The gene calls are TRBV19 and TRBJ1-1; no reliable D call. V dropped 5 bases and J dropped 4 bases, with 14 bases sitting between them. The germline V gene has CDR1 LNHDA and CDR2 SQIVND (reference sequence). CDR3 length: 14 residues.

The chain has TRBV5-1 and TRBJ1-2, with TRBD1 matching over 9 bases. The germline CDR1 and CDR2 sequences are SGHRS and YFSETQ. With 3 bases clipped from V and 7 bases from J, the junction kept 4 bases outside the gene matches. CDR3 size: 13 residues. DNA of the CDR3: TGCGCCAGCAGCTGGGGACAGGGTGGTGGCTACACCTTC. This gives the protein CASSWGQGGGYTF. The full variable domain, in which reference TRBV5-1 and TRBJ1-2 provide the parts outside the CDR3, is KAGVTQTPRYLIKTRGQQVTLSCSPISGHRSVSWYQQTPGQGLQFLFEYFSETQRNKGNFPGRFSGRQFSNSRSEMNVSTLELGDSALYLCASSWGQGGGYTFGSGTRLTVV.

The V gene is TRBV4-3, the J gene TRBJ1-1, with 8 nucleotides matching TRBD1. The V and J ends lost 4 bases and 4 bases, in that order; junction bases with no gene match: 11. This CDR3 spans 16 amino acids. Germline V gene data show CDR1 as LGHNA and CDR2 as YSLEER. The CDR3 coding sequence is TGCGCCAGCAGCCCACGAGGAGGCAGGGGGCCCACTGAAGCTTTCTTT. As protein: CASSPRGGRGPTEAFF.

This chain joins TRBV5-6 and TRBJ1-1; TRBD1 agrees at 7 bases. Trimming cost V 0 bases and J 3 bases; bases outside gene matches: 8. Germline assignment: CDR1 SGHDT and CDR2 YYEEEE. The CDR3 runs to 16 residues. This chain's CDR3 is CASSLGDRVGDTEAFF. The CDR3 DNA reads TGTGCCAGCAGCTTGGGCGACAGGGTAGGGGACACTGAAGCTTTCTTT.